A single TCR beta chain is shown here with its context. This clonotype was observed many times. Its antigen is still unknown. Base quality data are lacking; no much larger clone is found one base away. This entry belongs to a study of T cells in Graves' hyperthyroidism and ophthalmopathy (dated by TCRdb to between 2018 and 2021). Study-wide context: Peripheral blood was sampled at the time of initial diagnosis, prior to any treatment. To identify distinguishing TCR V-J signatures, a discovery cohort of around 100 patients was used, comprising 40 to 45 with Graves' ophthalmopathy and 55 to 65 with stable Graves' hyperthyroidism. Prospective prediction of ophthalmopathy was tested in an independent validation cohort consisting of 18 to 20 hyperthyroidism patients and 15 or so patients who later progressed to ophthalmopathy. For training and testing, the 100 or so patients in the discovery cohort were randomly divided in a 7:3 ratio. The study also compared thyroid tissue and blood T-cell repertoires from five or six Graves' hyperthyroidism patients. After blood sampling, hyperthyroidism patients were treated with methimazole at a starting dose of 30 mg daily, and ophthalmopathy patients were treated with high-dose intravenous methylprednisolone. The paper reports TCR Vbeta CDR3 sequencing of 130 to 150 peripheral blood samples: 40 or so ophthalmopathy, under 80 hyperthyroidism and around 17 progressor patients. General findings and caveats noted by the study authors: In cross-validation, a model built on a 13 V-J signature told ophthalmopathy apart from stable hyperthyroidism with over 85% sensitivity and about 81% specificity, and in testing the same model reached 80%/75%. In validation, progression to ophthalmopathy was predicted by the model with roughly 69% sensitivity and around 76% specificity, a median of approximately 6.5 months before onset. Most expanded thyroid clonotypes (frequency above 0.001) were also detected in blood, a finding suggesting that blood repertoires may reflect thyroid immune responses. No statistical method was used to fix the sample size in advance, and group allocation was not hidden from the investigators.

TCR beta CDR3 regions were amplified from RNA transcripts. A first-round RT-PCR of the TCR CDR3 used the HTBI primer set with the Qiagen OneStep RT-PCR kit. The libraries were constructed in a second round of multiplex PCR and then size-selected and purified. Paired-end sequencing of the libraries was performed with 100 bp reads on an Illumina HiSeq2000. From the authors' description of their analysis: Raw data were processed with SOAPnuke, discarding reads with adapters, uncalled bases, mean Phred below 15, or no exact constant-primer or identifier match. High-quality paired reads were merged using COPE v1.2.5, and each unique nucleotide sequence was defined as a clonotype. MiTCR v1.1 was used to align the clonotypes against IMGT TRBV, TRBD and TRBJ reference segments. Only V-J combinations with frequency above 0.0001, covering 99% to 99.2% of repertoires, were analysed. A TCS score was defined as the ratio of F50 (clonal expansion) to E x V (chaos), with BLOSUM62-based TCRdist applied between CDR3 peptides within each V-J. Welch's t-statistics and random forest reduced around 510 V-J features to 13, which were used in a naive Bayes classifier (R e1071). TCRdb trimmed public reads at Q25 via fastp, called clones via MiXCR and kept in-frame beta chains. Duplicate CDR3 protein sequences are folded into a single record with the most common DNA and genes. These V and J calls rely on TCRdb rather than the paper's analysis. The sample records 150,000 or so distinct CDR3 sequences, about 9.4% of which are singletons. The ten largest clonotypes hold less than 25% of the sample.

The hyperthyroidism patients were between 18 and 65 years old and newly diagnosed, with a disease duration of less than 2 months. Any patient with an uncontrolled infection, another autoimmune disease, pregnancy or lactation was excluded. Clinical symptoms, serum thyroxine and TRAb, thyroid ultrasound, and orbital computed tomography formed the basis for the diagnoses. Blood from progressor patients was drawn when they were first diagnosed with hyperthyroidism, before any ophthalmopathy symptoms appeared. PBMCs were separated from roughly 10 ml of fresh peripheral blood using Ficoll-Paque density gradient centrifugation. Patients classed as progressors first received a Graves' hyperthyroidism diagnosis and then went on to develop ophthalmopathy during follow-up. Trizol reagent was used to extract total RNA, and RNA quality was then checked on an Agilent 2100 Bioanalyzer. V was cut back by 3 bases and J by 2 bases, leaving a gap of 10 bases between them. Its CDR3 holds 14 amino acids, cysteine through phenylalanine. Left in the record is the CDR3 DNA by itself, 42 bases read in frame from the first base. From a lookup of the germline V gene (reference sequence), CDR1 and CDR2 are MNHEY and SMNVEV.

The origin of this receptor is a woman aged 18-29 years with Graves' hyperthyroidism that later progressed to Graves' ophthalmopathy. Material for sequencing was blood. The chain employs TRBV27 and TRBJ1-1, with TRBD1 perhaps the D gene, on 5 matching bases. The base sequence is TGTGCCAGCAGTTTCAGGAGGGGAAACACTGAAGCTTTCTTT. Its translation reads: CASSFRRGNTEAFF.